Below are 17 T cell receptor beta chains sequenced from a single sample in a study of OX40 agonist ivuxolimab in advanced cancers. Method: immunoSEQ multiplex PCR; TCRdb's copy keeps in-frame clones and lacks some. Of some 100,000 clones listed, roughly 80% are singletons. The sample consisted of CD4+ or CD8+ T cells sorted from blood, taken in a trial of the OX40 agonist ivuxolimab. Receptors were obtained from an adult with an advanced solid tumor such as melanoma, head and neck, liver or kidney cancer.

The gene calls are TRBV10-3 and TRBJ1-1; 10 positions agree with TRBD1. The CDR3 is 18 residues long. The germline CDR1 and CDR2 sequences are ENHRY and SYGVKD. Trimming took 10 bases from V and 1 from J; bases not matched to a gene: 18. In nucleotides, the CDR3 is TGTGCCACCCGCCCTGCGACAGGGGGCGCAGGAACGAACACTGAAGCTTTCTTT. This sequence encodes CATRPATGGAGTNTEAFF.

The chain carries TRBV28 and TRBJ1-1; 10 nucleotides line up with TRBD1. The J segment lost 4 bases and the V segment lost 6 bases, leaving 2 bases of the junction unmatched. CDR3 length equals 13 residues. Germline V gene data show CDR1 as MDHEN and CDR2 as SYDVKM. CDR3 sequence reads: CASRRTGGTEAFF. Written as DNA, the CDR3 is TGTGCCAGCAGGAGGACAGGGGGCACTGAAGCTTTCTTT.

The chain employs TRBV7-2 and TRBJ2-1; TRBD2 agrees at 12 bases. The germline CDR1 and CDR2 sequences are SGHTA and FQGNSA. CDR3 size: 15 residues. V trimming: 4 bases; J trimming: 4 bases; junction bases outside the gene matches: 2. The CDR3 is CASSYGTSGYNEQFF. CDR3 DNA sequence: TGTGCCAGCAGCTATGGGACTAGCGGGTACAATGAGCAGTTCTTC.

This clone was detected a few times. The V and J genes are TRBV27 and TRBJ1-1, with 7 bases fitting TRBD1. CDR1 and CDR2 from the germline V gene are MNHEY and SMNVEV (reference sequence). V dropped 6 bases and J dropped 1; count of bases not matched to a gene: 5. The CDR3 length is 14 residues. The CDR3 spells CASREGQWNTEAFF. CDR3 coding DNA: TGTGCCAGCAGAGAGGGACAGTGGAACACTGAAGCTTTCTTT.

The chain carries TRBV28 and TRBJ1-6, with 9 bases matching TRBD1. The CDR3 loop spans 15 amino acids. Germline trimming cut 6 bases from V and 6 bases from J; bases unmatched to any gene: 6. Germline values: CDR1 MDHEN, CDR2 SYDVKM. The CDR3: CASRTDRGANSPLHF. CDR3 bases: TGTGCCAGCAGAACCGACAGGGGGGCTAATTCACCCCTCCACTTT.

The chain links TRBV10-3 to TRBJ2-2; 8 nucleotides match TRBD1. V gave up 7 bases and J gave up 5 bases; unmatched junction bases: 6. There are 14 residues in the CDR3. The germline CDR1 and CDR2 sequences are ENHRY and SYGVKD. Written as DNA, the CDR3 is TGTGCCATCACCGGGACAGGAGAGACCGGGGAGCTGTTTTTT. Protein product: CAITGTGETGELFF.

CDR3 coding DNA: TGTGCCAGCAGCCAAGCATCAACCGTGGTAGGGGACTATGGCTACACCTTC. Translating gives CASSQASTVVGDYGYTF. This chain connects TRBV4-2 to TRBJ1-2, with D possibly matching TRBD1 (5 bases). Germline V gene data show CDR1 as LGHNA and CDR2 as YNFKEQ. V was cut by 1 base and J by 3 bases, with 18 bases left in between. The CDR3 totals 17 residues.

The chain has TRBV7-2 and TRBJ2-5, with D possibly TRBD2 on 5 matching bases. Looked up from germline, CDR1 is SGHTA and CDR2 is FQGNSA. CDR3 length equals 15 residues. V was clipped by 1 base and J by 7 bases, with 16 bases between them. The CDR3 region has the DNA TGTGCCAGCAGCTTAGATGGGCTGGGAGTCGGGACCCAGTACTTC. Amino acids: CASSLDGLGVGTQYF.

The chain uses TRBV7-9 and TRBJ2-5; D is uncertain. CDR1 and CDR2 from the germline V gene are SEHNR and FQNEAQ (reference sequence). Trimming removed 1 base from V and 5 bases from J, with 11 bases in between. The CDR3 has 14 residues. As DNA, the CDR3 is TGTGCCAGCAGCTTAGGATCTGTACCCGAGACCCAGTACTTC. Translation gives CASSLGSVPETQYF.

This rearrangement joins TRBV19 to TRBJ2-7; D remains unclear. This CDR3 has 14 residues. Trimming took off 3 bases at V and 0 bases at J, with 9 bases between the two ends. The germline CDR1 and CDR2 sequences are LNHDA and SQIVND (reference sequence). CDR3 nucleotides: TGTGCCAGTAGTATCAACCCCTCCTCCTACGAGCAGTACTTC. Translation gives CASSINPSSYEQYF.

V and J are TRBV23-1 and TRBJ1-3, with a weak D call TRBD1 (5 bases). TRBV23-1 is filed as an ORF, its function uncertain. V gave up 0 bases and J gave up 0 bases, with 15 bases separating them. This CDR3 is 18 amino acids long. The CDR3 loop reads CASSQSAGQMNSGNTIYF. In nucleotides, the CDR3 is TGCGCCAGCAGTCAATCTGCGGGGCAGATGAACTCTGGAAACACCATATATTTT.

The gene calls are TRBV30 and TRBJ2-5; TRBD2 agrees at 12 bases. Per germline, CDR1 GTSNPN and CDR2 SVGIG (reference sequence). The V and J ends lost 0 bases and 7 bases, in that order; junction bases with no gene match: 3. This CDR3 contains 14 residues. In nucleotides, the CDR3 is TGTGCCTGGAGTGTATCTAGCGGGGGGGGGACCCAGTACTTC. It is translated as CAWSVSSGGGTQYF.

The chain joins TRBV10-3 to TRBJ2-2; 7 positions agree with TRBD1. Germline CDR1 and CDR2: ENHRY and SYGVKD. Trimming at V came to 6 bases and at J to 5 bases, leaving 6 bases not matched to a gene. The CDR3 has 14 amino acids. CDR3 in amino acids: CAISPGQFTGELFF. The CDR3 DNA reads TGTGCCATCAGCCCGGGACAGTTTACCGGGGAGCTGTTTTTT.

The chain recombines TRBV5-1 with TRBJ1-3, with D perhaps matching TRBD1 (5 bases). With 1 base removed from V and 1 base from J, the gap between germline ends came to 9 bases. The CDR3 is made up of 15 amino acids. CDR1 and CDR2 from the germline V gene are SGHRS and YFSETQ. The CDR3 loop reads CASSLWQGSGNTIYF. The CDR3 DNA reads as TGCGCCAGCAGCTTGTGGCAGGGATCTGGAAACACCATATATTTT.

J is TRBJ2-1 and V is TRBV7-2, with D unresolved. This CDR3 is 15 amino acids long. V was cut by 0 bases and J by 0 bases, with 6 bases left in between. The germline V gene has CDR1 SGHTA and CDR2 FQGNSA. DNA for the CDR3: TGTGCCAGCAGCTTAGCCTCATCCTCCTACAATGAGCAGTTCTTC. This sequence encodes CASSLASSSYNEQFF.

The V and J genes are TRBV11-2 and TRBJ2-3; D is undetermined. The CDR3 length is 13 residues. Germline assignment: CDR1 SGHAT and CDR2 FQNNGV. V lost 5 bases and J 4 bases, leaving 10 bases between the germline ends. CDR3 residues: CASSPRRSDTQYF. The CDR3 DNA reads as TGTGCCAGCAGCCCCCGGAGATCAGATACGCAGTATTTT.

The chain is built from TRBV7-9 and TRBJ2-1; 11 bases map to TRBD1. V lost 6 bases to trimming and J lost 16 bases; unmatched junction nucleotides: 11. Germline V CDR1 and CDR2: SEHNR, FQNEAQ (reference sequence). The CDR3 is 13 amino acids. CDR3 sequence: CASSSQDRGRFFF. CDR3 nucleotide sequence: TGTGCCAGCAGTAGCCAGGACAGGGGGCGATTCTTCTTC.